The entry below describes one TCR beta chain. As yet, its antigen is unknown. The data derive from a study of graft-versus-host responses after intestinal transplantation. The overall study: For two to three years after anti-thymocyte globulin induction, all recipients took tacrolimus and steroids.

Clones were sequenced by immunoSEQ multiplex PCR, and TCRdb holds only the in-frame ones, with some missing. The table has tens of thousands of clones, 80% to 95% seen once. The V end lost 2 bases, the J end lost 2 bases, and 9 bases lay between the germline ends. CDR1 is MNHNY and CDR2 is SVGAGI in the germline V gene (reference sequence). CDR3 size: 15 residues. Study-wide results and caveats: Graft-versus-host to host-versus-graft clonal ratios in allografts were high in patients with graft-donor T cell macrochimerism.

The receptor was derived from a human patient who received an intestinal transplant, so some T cells may come from the graft donor. The chain carries TRBV6-6 and TRBJ2-2; TRBD1 or TRBD2 may be the D gene (5 bases each). This material consisted of PBMCs, taken 98 days after intestinal transplantation. This CDR3 is CASSYPRDNTGELFF. DNA of the CDR3: TGTGCCAGCAGTTACCCCCGGGACAACACCGGGGAGCTGTTTTTT.